This T cell receptor (beta chain) was profiled in a study of cytomegalovirus exposure and HLA in healthy donors. Study-wide context: 81% of 300 to 450 genotyped donors fell in the Caucasian-associated ancestry cluster.

Vbeta (60) and Jbeta (13) primers were used in the PCR. Using immunoSEQ multiplex PCR, the repertoire was profiled, and TCRdb retains in-frame clones only, with some absent. The sample has roughly 160,000 clones, roughly 70% seen once. Study outcomes and limitations: Highest at DRB1 and lowest at HLA-C, TCR association rates differed among HLA loci in a later analysis.

This CDR3 comprises 14 residues. The germline gives CDR1 LNHNV, CDR2 YYDKDF (reference sequence). Points on this clone: Its antigen is undetermined. The germline gene is not matched at one end of the junction; a read error may be the cause.

The sequencing input was PBMCs. The receptor's source is a woman aged 18-35 years in good health and CMV-seropositive. This chain uses TRBV15 with TRBJ1-1; possible D gene TRBD1, 6 bases. CDR3 residues: CATSRTTGNAEAFF. The CDR3 DNA reads TGTGCCACCAGCAGGACTACAGGGAACGCTGAAGCTTTCTTT.